This T cell receptor (beta chain) was profiled in a study of blood T cell repertoires in COVID-19 (TCRdb year 2020). In the study overall: Samples covering the acute and convalescent phases of COVID-19 were provided by collaborators in the United States, Italy and Spain. Samples were obtained from the ongoing ImmuneRACE study (first 160 participants) and from roughly 1,300 subjects provided by 6 global collaborators. The repertoires were released in a freely available public database meant as a resource for research on the immune response to SARS-CoV-2. The dataset comprised deeply sampled blood TCRbeta repertoires from subjects exposed to, actively infected with, or recovered from COVID-19. Where available, HLA class I and class II types were taken from metadata supplied by the sample provider and were not determined by assay-based typing. The sample metadata nearly always contained a de-identified subject ID, COVID-19 status, age in years and sex. The prospective study material was composed of cDNA or gDNA derived from T cells, B-cell-depleted T cells, or PBMCs.

Each collaborating institution followed its own protocols to collect whole blood in K2EDTA tubes. For TCRbeta analysis, collaborators shipped samples in one of three forms: frozen whole blood, isolated PBMCs, or DNA extracted from either of those sample types. TCRbeta CDR3 regions were amplified from genomic DNA using the immunoSEQ Assay, a bias-controlled multiplex PCR. The study's own analysis went as follows. Nucleated cell counts per sample were estimated from amplification of reference gene primers within the assay. Sequence reads were collapsed and filtered to measure the absolute abundance of every unique TCRbeta CDR3 rearrangement. For each sample, productive Simpson clonality was calculated by taking the square root of Simpson's diversity index across productive rearrangements. TCRdb carries this immuneACCESS record with in-frame sequences only. Its versions omit some clonotypes, under half of them owing to an unresolved V gene in the studies checked, with the rest unexplained. That table furnishes V, J and clone size, whereas the DNA furnished D and trimming. This sample has about 78,000 clones in its table, and roughly 91% of those were observed once. The ten biggest clones cover around 0.98% of the sample.

CDR1 and CDR2 are read off the germline V gene as MNHEY and SVGAGI. Trimming costs V 2 bases and J 5 bases, and their ends lie 7 bases apart. The CDR3 starts with the cysteine, ends with the phenylalanine, and has 13 residues. Just the 39-base CDR3 DNA is kept, in frame starting at base 1. This clone was observed a single time. There is no known antigen for this receptor. The record has no base qualities; no much larger clone is one base away. Results the study describes overall, beyond this receptor: The amount of clinical and demographic metadata varied by source and participant and was provided uncurated.

The sample taken for sequencing was peripheral blood. The chain employs TRBV6-5 and TRBJ2-1; matching of 6 bases hints at TRBD1 as the D gene. The clonotype was recovered from a woman between 45 and 60 years old in a cohort sampled during active COVID-19. The CDR3 protein: CASSYRQDNEQFF. The nucleotide sequence reads as follows: TGTGCCAGCAGTTACCGACAGGACAATGAGCAGTTCTTC.